This T cell receptor beta chain was captured in a study of beta chain features in type 1 diabetes. Regarding the study as a whole: HLA influence on TCRB rearrangement stayed unresolved here. The study found moderately but significantly shorter TCRB CDR3s in all four CD4+ subsets of Type 1 diabetes patients.

The investigators reverse transcribed all of the isolated RNA, so they sequenced expressed TCRB transcripts. TCRdb keeps only in-frame clones here, not all; method: immunoSEQ multiplex PCR. Of hundreds of thousands of clones in the sample, over 12% are singletons; the top ten hold around 0.04%. Remarks on this clone: Its cognate antigen is unknown.

The sequencing input was naive CD4+ T cells from blood. This TCR was recovered from a man between 18 and 35 years old with type 1 diabetes.

CDR3 region: CATSTPYLDGPNQPQHF. The CDR3 nucleotides read TGTGCCACCAGCACCCCTTACCTCGACGGGCCCAATCAGCCCCAGCATTTT. The chain uses TRBV15 and TRBJ1-5; no clear D. Germline CDR1 reads LNHNV; CDR2 reads YYDKDF (reference sequence). V lost 4 bases to trimming and J lost 3 bases, with 19 bases between them. The length of the CDR3 is 17 residues.